This entry features one TCR beta chain sequence. No cognate antigen has been identified for it. Per-nucleotide qualities are absent, and no much larger clonotype sits a single base away. The data originate from a study of OX40 agonist ivuxolimab in advanced cancers. Looking at the study overall: The costimulatory receptor OX40 (CD134) was targeted by ivuxolimab, a fully human IgG2 agonistic monoclonal antibody. The monotherapy dose-escalation portion (N ≈ 52 patients) of the phase I ivuxolimab trial is reported in the paper. Partial responses occurred in three dose-escalation patients, of whom one had hepatocellular carcinoma and two had cutaneous melanoma. Patients were allowed to have had prior anti-PD-1, anti-PD-L1 or anti-CTLA-4 therapy, and more than 30% of the dose-escalation patients had previously received checkpoint inhibitors. Peripheral TCRbeta sequencing aimed to test whether ivuxolimab altered TCR sequence diversity and caused clonal T-cell expansion. The dose-escalation cohort was roughly 87% male with a mean age of roughly 60 years, ranging from roughly 20 to 80. Intravenous ivuxolimab was administered to patients every 2 weeks at six dose levels: 0.01, 0.1, 0.3, 1.5, 3 and 10 mg/kg. Of the approximately 53 patients in dose escalation, 19 had hepatocellular carcinoma, some 15 had melanoma, 9 had renal cell carcinoma and 9 had head and neck cancer. Paper-wide results and their limitations: In partial responders in the 0.1-3.0 mg/kg groups, normalized peripheral clonal expansion was found to be among the lowest, especially among CD8+ T cells. After ivuxolimab, more expanded clones were found on average in CD8+ T cells than in CD4+ T cells. Low levels of normalized T-cell clonal expansion were also seen in some nonresponding patients. At doses of 0.1 to 3.0 mg/kg, clonal expansion of both CD4+ and CD8+ T cells in blood was seen between baseline and week 6. The antigen specificity of the peripheral T cells that underwent clonal expansion was not determined.

The trial excluded patients who had a history of autoimmune disease or who were on systemic immunosuppression. In every dose cohort, peripheral blood was drawn for TCR sequencing at baseline, cycle 4 day 1, and cycle 7 day 1. The samples were taken from a phase I, first-in-human, multicenter, open-label dose-escalation trial of ivuxolimab. The trial enrolled adults with locally advanced or metastatic head and neck squamous cell, hepatocellular, melanoma or renal cell carcinoma. Before TCR sequencing, CD4+ T cells and CD8+ T cells from peripheral blood were sorted into separate populations. The CDR3, cysteine through phenylalanine, is 12 amino acids long. Only the CDR3 part of the read is kept: 36 bases, read in frame from the first base. From a lookup of the germline V gene, CDR1 and CDR2 are MNHEY and SVGAGI. At the junction V is shortened by 8 bases and J by 0 bases, with 8 bases in between. Genomic DNA was extracted from sorted cells for sequencing of the TCRbeta CDR3 region. The immunoSEQ Assay was used to sequence the TCRbeta CDR3 regions. TCRdb mirrors the immuneACCESS table, restricted to in-frame sequences. Some clones are absent from its copies; in checked studies, under half trace to an unresolved V gene, and the reason for the others is unknown. The sample yields about 66,000 clones; around 80% were counted once. The top ten constitute 5% of the sample.

The chain is made from TRBV6-5 and TRBJ2-7; the D gene lacks a confident call. Sequences were derived from CD4+ or CD8+ T cells sorted from blood, sampled in a trial of the OX40 agonist ivuxolimab. The sequence came from an adult with an advanced solid tumor such as melanoma, head and neck, liver or kidney cancer. CDR3 sequence: CASLGSSYEQYF. The sequenced DNA is TGTGCCAGCCTGGGAAGCTCCTACGAGCAGTACTTC.